This TCR beta chain was observed in a study of cytomegalovirus exposure and HLA in healthy donors (dated 2017 in TCRdb). Context from the whole study: An earlier analysis of roughly 630 of the donors reported approximately 290 Gb of sequence data and some 120 million unique TCR beta sequences from 190 million or so T cells. Roughly 300 gigabases of sequencing data and approximately 85 million unique TCR sequences were included in an early release covering over 600 HLA-typed donors. Of the roughly 410 genotyped donors, roughly 80% were placed in the genetic ancestry cluster associated with self-reported Caucasian donors. The study aimed to test whether cataloging public T cell receptors could reveal signatures of past pathogen exposure. The study profiled the T cell repertoires of some 610 subjects by immunosequencing and related them to cytomegalovirus serostatus. A separate validation cohort of roughly 130 different subjects was used in addition to the roughly 670-subject first cohort. To predict cytomegalovirus infection status, the study combined high-throughput TCR immunosequencing, statistical association of individual TCRs with disease status, and machine learning. A later analysis re-analyzed previously published TCR beta repertoires from roughly 630 donors and added high-resolution HLA genotyping to study TCR occurrence patterns. Rather than using new phenotypic data, the later analysis identified candidate immune exposures from TCR beta sequences and from how often those sequences occurred across donors. An earlier analysis of 587 of the donors applied high-throughput TCR beta sequencing to assess whether each TCR beta V gene segment acted as functional or pseudogenic. Donor age, sex, ethnicity and CMV serostatus were collected together with the repertoire data. In a later genetic analysis, genome-wide SNP genotypes for 398 of the 666 donors were used, and that subset was treated as a discovery cohort. Every discovery cohort repertoire had been produced on one sequencing platform. Both class I and class II loci were covered by HLA typing, at four-digit resolution. Typing coverage differed by locus: A, B, C, DRB1 and DQB1 were typed in roughly 620-630 donors, DQA1 in 522, DPA1 in 600 to 610, and DPB1 in approximately 450. Because of strong linkage in the cohort, roughly five DR-DQ haplotypes were treated as single units for association and clustering. Across approximately 420 genotyped donors of the cohort, an average of about 200,000 unique TCR beta nucleotide sequences per donor were sequenced, and approximately 19% of those sequences were non-productive.

In the case of this clone: What antigen it recognizes has not been identified. No much larger clonotype is one base removed from it; base qualities were not supplied.

In total, approximately 610 healthy bone marrow donors made up the cohort. At the time of sampling, every cohort member was nominally healthy, though immune exposures that went unrecorded were likely present. The donor was CMV seropositive and was included in the group of 289 seropositive cohort members. Every donor gave a peripheral blood sample, and the peripheral blood mononuclear cells from that sample were used for TCR beta sequencing. The Qiagen DNeasy Blood Extraction Kit was used to extract genomic DNA from the blood cell samples. Overall study results and their limits: In an earlier analysis of 587 of the donors, most TCR beta V segments appeared in productive rearrangements about 87% or about 30% of the time, broadly matching IMGT annotations. Roughly uniform sequencing depth across donors was assumed in presence/absence analyses, although this assumption may not hold. According to the authors, the approach could potentially be generalized to other disease states and immunological phenotypes. While some public TCRs were present in many individuals, most TCR sequences turned up only very rarely across donors. A later genetic analysis associated a missense DCLRE1C variant with V-gene and J-gene trimming of TCR beta chains, and an independent cohort replicated the association. In a later analysis, HLA-associated TCR beta chains were found to be more clonally expanded and to have lower generation probabilities than equally common non-associated chains. A total of fewer than 200 TCR beta chains were listed by the study as associated with cytomegalovirus. In a later analysis, the rate of TCR association differed among HLA loci, with DRB1 alleles having the most associated TCRs and HLA-C alleles having the fewest. At a false discovery rate of 0.05, a later analysis linked around 17,000 TCR beta sequences to specific HLA alleles. About 15 rarely observed V segments, including chromosome 9 orphons, were excluded from the earlier analysis of approximately 500 of the donors because counts were too low. In a later analysis, several top co-occurrence clusters were reported to appear linked to parvovirus B19, influenza, CMV and Epstein-Barr virus. CMV serostatus was the only immune exposure information available for the cohort. Correlated functional status among segregating V segments might be attributable to linkage disequilibrium, but an unknown experimental factor could not be ruled out. In both the original and validation cohorts, the classifier was reported to diagnose cytomegalovirus status with high specificity and sensitivity. In this cohort, only TCR beta chains were sequenced, and detectable features were limited by the absence of alpha or paired-chain data. When HLA alleles, especially DR and DQ, strongly co-occurred, TCR associations were difficult to assign to individual alleles. Because HLA typing was missing for some donors at each locus, association tests included only the typed subset. A further reported finding was that TCR beta sequences accurately predicted the HLA-A and HLA-B alleles for most subjects in the first cohort. A later genetic analysis reported fewer N-insertions in productive TCRs among donors in an Asian-associated ancestry cluster than the approximately 670-donor mean. Most CMV-associated TCR beta chains appeared to be HLA-restricted in a later analysis, and the HLA associations seemed to be driven largely by CMV exposure. In vitro tests confirmed that three of the cytomegalovirus-associated TCR beta chains recognize cytomegalovirus antigens. A group of highly shared sequence variants was considered likely to be a technical artifact of the sequencing pipeline.

To prepare the library, the immunoSEQ multiplex PCR assay was applied. The multiplex PCR relied on a mix of 60 forward primers for TCR Vbeta segments and 13 reverse primers for TCR Jbeta segments. The CDR3 region of rearranged TCR beta genes was amplified from genomic DNA by a multiplex PCR assay. The Illumina HiSeq System was used to sequence the amplified TCR beta libraries as 87-base-pair reads. The study's processing was this. Across the 600 to 700 repertoires, a later analysis counted approximately 83 million unique TCR beta chains, about 10 million of which were shared by at least two donors. Raw reads were error-corrected and collapsed into unique sequences with a nearest-neighbor algorithm that merged closely related sequences to remove PCR and sequencing errors. CDR3 sequences were aligned to IMGT reference sequences to assign V, D and J gene segments. For a sequence to be retained, a match of at least six nucleotides was required to both a V gene segment and a J gene segment. A rearrangement was called productive if the CDR3 had no stop codons and remained in frame with V and J, and every other rearrangement was called non-productive. CDR3 was defined according to IMGT convention as the region running from the second conserved V-encoded cysteine to the conserved J-encoded phenylalanine. In an earlier analysis of just under 600 of the donors, sequences lacking an unambiguous match to a single V gene segment were excluded. In an earlier analysis of about 590 of the donors, a V segment was called functional when productive rearrangements were above 56.7%, and segregating when the standard deviation between donors exceeded 5%. A statistical classification framework was built to diagnose cytomegalovirus status from the catalog of TCR beta chain sequences. In a later analysis, V and J genes were assigned by comparing TCR nucleotide sequences against IMGT/GENE-DB human TR gene sequences. In a later analysis, CDR3 sequences and most-parsimonious VDJ recombination scenarios were assigned using the TCRdist pipeline. A later analysis defined each TCR beta chain by its CDR3 amino acid sequence plus V-gene family, and excluded reads lacking a unique V-gene family. To address suspected cross-contamination and a sequencing artifact, a later analysis removed some 620 highly shared, low-generation-probability nucleotide sequences. A later analysis calculated a clonal expansion index for each public chain from normalized within-repertoire ranks of inferred template counts. In a later analysis, generation probabilities were computed with a VDJ recombination model fitted to out-of-frame rearrangements, and the resulting probabilities were checked against IGoR. A later analysis scored TCR-TCR, TCR-HLA and TCR-CMV co-occurrence with hypergeometric tests, applying a repertoire-size bias correction to TCR pairs. To estimate false discovery rates, a later analysis permuted the HLA or CMV assignments 20 times. In a later analysis, co-occurring TCRs were grouped with DBSCAN, and TCRdist sequence similarity was added when clustering was performed within HLA-allele-positive subsets. For co-occurrence clustering, repertoires with fewer than 30,000 or more than 120,000 public chains were excluded, along with four or five repertoires with anomalous nucleotide sharing. Not all clones reach the TCRdb copy of this immuneACCESS table, which keeps in-frame sequences only. Checked studies attribute under half of the gap to unresolved V genes and leave the rest unexplained. V and J calls and clone size are copied from that table; D and trimming were computed from the DNA. The sample profile shows 50,000 to 75,000 clones; about 77% of them were found once. The ten top clones hold roughly 7% of the sample.

Sequences were obtained from PBMCs. The TCR comes from a man aged 30 to 39 in good health and CMV-seropositive.

The DNA sequence is TGTGCCAGCAGATCCAGGGGTAGAAGCACTGAAGCTTTCTTT. This sequence encodes CASRSRGRSTEAFF. Recombination connected TRBV6-1 to TRBJ1-1, with TRBD1 tentatively as D gene (6 bases match). The CDR3 spans 14 residues, from the cysteine through the phenylalanine. CDR3 DNA only is kept here, 42 bases in frame from base 1. V is pared back by 6 bases and J by 4 bases, with 15 bases lying between the germline termini. In the germline V gene, CDR1 corresponds to MNHNS and CDR2 to SASEGT.